One sample yielded the 13 T cell receptor beta chains listed below, sequenced in a study of somatic mutations in cytotoxic T cells in rheumatoid arthritis. TCRdb keeps only in-frame clones here, not all; method: immunoSEQ multiplex PCR. The table records approximately 15,000 clones, roughly 80% of them present only once. Sequences were obtained from CD8+ T cells sorted from blood. These receptors originate from an adult with rheumatoid arthritis.

The rearrangement uses TRBV13 and TRBJ2-3; 7 positions agree with TRBD2. There are 16 residues in the CDR3. Trimming at V came to 5 bases and at J to 2 bases, leaving 10 bases not matched to a gene. Germline CDR1 is PRHDT and CDR2 is FYEKMQ (reference sequence). The CDR3 protein is CASSLPAGVFTDTQYF. CDR3 nucleotides: TGTGCCAGCAGCCTCCCGGCGGGGGTTTTCACAGATACGCAGTATTTT.

This clone was picked up one time. The gene calls are TRBV7-9 and TRBJ1-4; D unclear. The CDR3 is made up of 13 amino acids. The germline V gene encodes CDR1 SEHNR and CDR2 FQNEAQ (reference sequence). Between the trimmed V and J ends, which lost 10 bases and 0 bases, there was a span of 9 bases. The CDR3 sequence: CATDTSTNEKLFF. DNA for the CDR3: TGTGCCACCGACACTTCAACTAATGAAAAACTGTTTTTT. The whole variable domain, filled in from reference TRBV7-9 and TRBJ1-4, reads DTGVSQNPRHKITKRGQNVTFRCDPISEHNRLYWYRQTLGQGPEFLTYFQNEAQLEKSRLLSDRFSAERPKGSFSTLEIQRTEQGDSAMYLCATDTSTNEKLFFGSGTQLSVL.

The CDR3 DNA sequence: TGTGCCAGCAGTGATCGAGCGACTTTGAACACCGGGGAGCTGTTTTTT. This encodes CASSDRATLNTGELFF. V usage is TRBV6-4 and J usage is TRBJ2-2; D gene unclear. Germline V CDR1 and CDR2: MRHNA, SNTAGT. The CDR3 is 16 residues long. V lost 3 bases and J 1 base, leaving 12 bases between the germline ends.

The chain employs TRBV29-1 and TRBJ2-4; D remains unclear. The CDR3 is made up of 11 amino acids. The V gene's germline CDR1 is SQVTM and CDR2 ANQGSEA. V lost 4 bases, J lost 3 bases, and 4 bases lay in between. This chain's CDR3 is CSVGYKNIQYF. CDR3 sequence (DNA): TGCAGCGTTGGTTACAAAAACATTCAGTACTTC.

The gene calls are TRBV27 and TRBJ1-2; D gene uncertain. CDR3 length: 13 amino acids. Deletions cut 2 bases from V and 3 bases from J, with 7 bases between. CDR1 and CDR2 (germline): MNHEY, SMNVEV (reference sequence). As DNA, the CDR3 is TGTGCCAGCAGTTTAGGTCACGACTATGGCTACACCTTC. Translation: CASSLGHDYGYTF.

CDR3 sequence (DNA): TGTGCCAGCAGTATCAGAACTAGCGGGGCCTACAATGAGCAGTTCTTC. Protein: CASSIRTSGAYNEQFF. This rearrangement joins TRBV28 to TRBJ2-1; TRBD2 aligns across 10 bases. After removal of 5 bases from V and 2 bases from J, the junction contained 6 bases not matched to a gene. CDR3 length: 16 amino acids. From germline, CDR1 is MDHEN and CDR2 SYDVKM.

V and J are TRBV5-5 and TRBJ2-7, with 8 bases fitting TRBD1. This CDR3 region has 13 residues. Germline CDR1 is SGHKS and CDR2 is YYEKEE (reference sequence). Unmatched junction bases numbered 4, after V lost 3 bases and J lost 5 bases. The DNA of the CDR3 is TGTGCCAGCAGCTATACAGGGGGAGACGAGCAGTACGTC. Translating gives CASSYTGGDEQYV.

This chain joins TRBV7-9 and TRBJ2-5; 7 nucleotides line up with TRBD2. There are 15 residues in the CDR3. After removal of 5 bases from V and 2 bases from J, the junction contained 8 bases not matched to a gene. CDR1 and CDR2 from the germline V gene are SEHNR and FQNEAQ (reference sequence). In nucleotides, the CDR3 is TGTGCCAGCAGCGGCTGGCGGGAGAGACAAGAGACCCAGTACTTC. This sequence encodes CASSGWRERQETQYF.

The chain is built from TRBV21-1 and TRBJ2-3; the table's D call of TRBD2 was not tested on the DNA. TRBV21-1 is a recognized pseudogene. This CDR3 spans 16 amino acids. This CDR3 reads CASSLFLAVMQDTQYF. Written as DNA, the CDR3 is TGTGCCAGCAGCTTATTTCTAGCAGTCATGCAAGATACGCAGTATTTT.

In this sample, this clone turned up once. V and J are TRBV5-1 and TRBJ2-1, with 10 nucleotides matching TRBD1. The CDR3 consists of 15 residues. V trimming: 4 bases; J trimming: 6 bases; junction bases outside the gene matches: 7. Germline loops: CDR1 SGHRS, CDR2 YFSETQ. CDR3 coding DNA: TGCGCCAGCAGCGGGACAGGGGACAATCTCAATGAGCAGTTCTTC. This sequence encodes CASSGTGDNLNEQFF.

The chain employs TRBV6-5 and TRBJ2-5; 7 bases align to TRBD1. This CDR3 has 12 residues. Germline-derived CDR1 and CDR2 are MNHEY and SVGAGI. J was trimmed by 5 bases and V by 10 bases; bases with no gene match: 7. CDR3 nucleotide sequence: TGTGCCACCGGCAGGGGGTTGGAGACCCAGTACTTC. This translates into CATGRGLETQYF.

The chain employs TRBV7-3 and TRBJ2-1, with TRBD1 identical over 8 bases. The CDR3 loop spans 17 amino acids. Germline V gene lookup returns CDR1 SGHTA and CDR2 FQGTGA. V dropped 1 base and J dropped 10; count of bases not matched to a gene: 15. CDR3 in DNA: TGTGCCAGCAGCTTAAATCCTTGGACAGGGTCGGAAGGGGAGCAGTTCTTC. Protein: CASSLNPWTGSEGEQFF.

The chain uses TRBV19 and TRBJ1-6; TRBD1 matches 9 bases. The CDR3 sequence is 15 residues long. V trimming: 5 bases; J trimming: 9 bases; junction bases outside the gene matches: 8. CDR1 is LNHDA, CDR2 SQIVND, per germline (reference sequence). CDR3 sequence: CASSLGQGFRSPLHF. The CDR3 DNA is TGTGCCAGTAGTCTCGGACAGGGGTTCCGTTCACCCCTCCACTTT.